A single sample is the source of the 17 T cell receptor beta chains below, sequenced in a study of regulatory T cells. The primer mix had 52 TRBV and 13 TRBJ primers. The repertoire was sequenced with immunoSEQ multiplex PCR; TCRdb's copy has only in-frame clones and lacks some. The table shows 20,000 to 25,000 clones, with roughly 88% occurring only once. Their specific antigens are unknown. Study-wide findings and caveats: Hydrophobic residues at CDR3 positions 6 and 7 were enriched in conventional CD4+ T cells of CD3G-deficient patients.

Sequencing was done on a sample of conventional CD4+ T cells sorted from blood. These receptors all come from a child between 5 and 17 years old with CD3G deficiency.

This chain links TRBV19 with TRBJ2-1; D might be TRBD1 (6 bases). The V end lost 5 bases, the J end lost 2 bases, and 16 bases lay between the germline ends. The CDR3 consists of 16 residues. Germline CDR1 LNHDA, CDR2 SQIVND (reference sequence). The CDR3 coding sequence is TGTGCCAGTAGTGCACAGGGTTCTAAGCCCTACAATGAGCAGTTCTTC. Protein sequence: CASSAQGSKPYNEQFF.

The chain is built from TRBV28 and TRBJ1-5, with TRBD1 matching 7 bases. V dropped 6 bases and J dropped 7; count of bases not matched to a gene: 12. Germline values: CDR1 MDHEN, CDR2 SYDVKM. The CDR3 totals 15 residues. CDR3 nucleotide sequence: TGTGCCAGCAGGTCGACAGGGAAAGGGGGACAGCCCCAGCATTTT. It specifies CASRSTGKGGQPQHF.

The genes are TRBV28 and TRBJ2-7; the match to TRBD1 covers 8 bases. Losses at the gene ends were 6 bases for V and 6 bases for J; bases not matched to a gene: 13. This CDR3 region has 15 residues. Germline V gene sequence: CDR1 MDHEN, CDR2 SYDVKM. The CDR3 is CASSRWGQGAGEQYF. The DNA of the CDR3 is TGTGCCAGCAGCCGTTGGGGGCAGGGGGCTGGCGAGCAGTACTTC. The variable domain in full, with the rest retrieved from reference TRBV28 and TRBJ2-7, is DVKVTQSSRYLVKRTGEKVFLECVQDMDHENMFWYRQDPGLGLRLIYFSYDVKMKEKGDIPEGYSVSREKKERFSLILESASTNQTSMYLCASSRWGQGAGEQYFGPGTRLTVT.

The genes are TRBV20-1 and TRBJ2-1; the D is unclear. V dropped 6 bases and J dropped 4 bases, with 7 bases sitting between them. The V gene's germline CDR1 is DFQATT and CDR2 SNEGSKA (reference sequence). The CDR3 sequence is 11 residues long. CDR3 sequence: CSAGPYNEQFF. The CDR3 region has the DNA TGCAGTGCCGGACCTTACAATGAGCAGTTCTTC.

This CDR3 is CASSASGRALDEQFF. CDR3 in DNA: TGTGCCAGTAGCGCGAGCGGGAGGGCCTTGGATGAGCAGTTCTTC. V usage is TRBV19 and J usage is TRBJ2-1; 10 bases are a match to TRBD2. After removal of 6 bases from V and 8 bases from J, the junction contained 10 bases not matched to a gene. This CDR3 is 15 amino acids long. CDR1 is LNHDA, CDR2 SQIVND, per germline (reference sequence).

This clone came up a few times. This sequence joins TRBV7-9 and TRBJ2-3; TRBD1 aligns across 7 bases. The germline V gene has CDR1 SEHNR and CDR2 FQNEAQ (reference sequence). Unmatched junction bases numbered 3, after V lost 1 base and J lost 2 bases. The CDR3 consists of 15 residues. The CDR3, as DNA: TGTGCCAGCAGCTTAGGGACAGGCATCACAGATACGCAGTATTTT. Protein sequence: CASSLGTGITDTQYF.

This chain joins TRBV7-9 and TRBJ2-5; D not certain. The germline CDR1 and CDR2 sequences are SEHNR and FQNEAQ (reference sequence). The CDR3 sequence is 14 residues long. Trimming cost V 5 bases and J 5 bases, with 15 bases left between them. CDR3 nucleotide sequence: TGTGCCAGCAGCCCACGACTGGTACGGGAGACCCAGTACTTC. Encoded protein: CASSPRLVRETQYF.

J is TRBJ1-6 and V is TRBV5-1, with 7 bases matching TRBD1. J lost 6 bases, V lost 1 base, and 16 bases had no gene match. The CDR3 totals 19 residues. CDR1 is SGHRS and CDR2 is YFSETQ in the germline V gene. The CDR3 region is CASSLSLRGKGAGNSPLHF. CDR3 coding DNA: TGCGCCAGCAGCTTGTCCCTCCGGGGAAAGGGGGCAGGTAATTCACCCCTCCACTTT.

The J gene is TRBJ2-7, the V gene TRBV4-2; 10 bases line up with TRBD1. V shed 3 bases and J 6 bases; nucleotides not matched to a gene: 8. CDR3 length: 15 residues. Germline V gives CDR1 LGHNA, CDR2 YNFKEQ. CDR3 loop: CASSQADRGRIEQYF. Written as DNA, the CDR3 is TGTGCCAGCAGCCAGGCGGACAGGGGGAGGATCGAGCAGTACTTC.

The gene calls are TRBV5-1 and TRBJ1-2; TRBD1 is a possible D gene (6 bases). Trimming cost V 0 bases and J 4 bases, with 13 bases left between them. Per germline, CDR1 SGHRS and CDR2 YFSETQ. This CDR3 comprises 15 residues. The chain's CDR3 is CASSLGTGTSYGYTF. DNA for the CDR3: TGCGCCAGCAGCTTGGGTACAGGGACCTCCTATGGCTACACCTTC.

This clone was observed once. V usage is TRBV28 and J usage is TRBJ2-7; TRBD2 matches 13 bases. Germline CDR1 is MDHEN and CDR2 is SYDVKM. The CDR3 contains 16 residues. J lost 2 bases, V lost 6 bases, and 7 bases had no gene match. The CDR3 is CASRPTGLAGTYEQYF. Written as DNA, the CDR3 is TGTGCCAGCAGACCAACGGGACTAGCGGGGACCTACGAGCAGTACTTC.

The chain combines TRBV5-1 with TRBJ2-7; D is possibly TRBD1 (5 bases). The CDR3 contains 13 residues. Germline CDR1 reads SGHRS; CDR2 reads YFSETQ. V lost 0 bases and J lost 2, with 6 bases in between. Here the CDR3 DNA reads TGCGCCAGCAGCTTGGAGGGGACCTACGAGCAGTACTTC. Its protein is CASSLEGTYEQYF.

The chain has TRBV5-1 and TRBJ2-6, with D perhaps TRBD2 (5 bases). This CDR3 is built from 14 residues. Germline V CDR1 and CDR2: SGHRS, YFSETQ. Trimming took 0 bases from V and 8 from J, leaving 9 bases between them. CDR3 sequence reads: CASSLAGLTNVLTF. The DNA of the CDR3 is TGCGCCAGCAGCTTGGCAGGACTTACCAACGTCCTGACTTTC.

The V and J genes are TRBV5-1 and TRBJ2-7; possibly TRBD1 for D (8 bases). The V end lost 4 bases, the J end lost 2 bases, and 16 bases lay between the germline ends. CDR1 and CDR2 from the germline V gene are SGHRS and YFSETQ. The CDR3 sequence is 15 residues long. The chain's CDR3 is CASSAGDRTTYEQYF. CDR3 nucleotides: TGCGCCAGCAGCGCGGGGGACAGGACCACCTACGAGCAGTACTTC.

This clone appeared a few times. V and J are TRBV28 and TRBJ2-5; no firm D call. The length of the CDR3 is 14 residues. Germline V gives CDR1 MDHEN, CDR2 SYDVKM. V shed 4 bases and J shed 6 bases, with 15 bases lying between them. CDR3 residues: CASSSQTLSQTQYF. In DNA, the CDR3 is TGTGCCAGCAGTTCCCAAACCCTCTCCCAGACCCAGTACTTC.

The rearrangement uses TRBV28 and TRBJ2-5; 7 nucleotides align to TRBD2. Germline loops: CDR1 MDHEN, CDR2 SYDVKM. With V trimmed by 5 bases and J by 4 bases, 16 bases remained unmatched. The length of the CDR3 is 17 residues. CDR3 amino acids: CASSPLGWEGLSETQYF. The CDR3 DNA follows: TGTGCCAGCAGTCCTCTGGGGTGGGAGGGCCTATCAGAGACCCAGTACTTC.

The rearrangement links TRBV28 to TRBJ1-5, with 12 bases fitting TRBD1. Trimming cost V 4 bases and J 6 bases; bases outside gene matches: 7. The germline CDR1 and CDR2 sequences are MDHEN and SYDVKM. The CDR3 runs 16 residues. In nucleotides, the CDR3 is TGTGCCAGCAGTTCCCCGGGACAGGGGGCGGGTCAGCCCCAGCATTTT. Amino acid sequence: CASSSPGQGAGQPQHF.